Included here is one TCR beta chain sequence, with context. This clonotype counts as medium-sized (0.01 to 0.1%). The sample holds no much larger clone one base away, and base qualities are not on file. Library preparation employed 5' RACE. Before sequencing, the TCRbeta libraries were pooled in amounts proportional to the number of cells sorted for each library. RNAzol RT was used to extract total RNA from the sorted cells, and cDNA was then synthesized using an oligo(dT) primer together with a template-switching oligo. The TCRbeta V-CDR3-J region was amplified by PCR with Kapa HiFi between a SMARTer oligo primer and a TCRbeta constant-region primer. A second PCR attached Illumina adaptors and sample-specific index barcodes, followed by HighPrep bead cleanup and Bioanalyzer confirmation of a band of roughly 650 bp. Sequencing of the libraries was done on an Illumina MiSeq using 2x151 bp paired-end reads. Processing in the source paper ran as follows. An in-house Java program demultiplexed the reads, while MiXCR assigned TCRbeta annotations and counted clonotypes. Repertoire overlap was measured with Morisita-Horn indices from the R package vegan, along with UPGMA clustering and Circos plots of recurring clonotypes. Shannon diversity and richness were normalized to the highest possible value given the input cell numbers, yielding values from 0 to 1. CDR3beta sequences were aligned with MUSCLE, distances were computed with SeqinR, and multidimensional scaling was plotted in R. TCRdb reran the public reads through fastp at Q25 and MiXCR, keeping productive beta chains. One record per CDR3 amino acid sequence lists the most common genes and DNA. TCRdb's processing, not the study's, gives the V and J calls here. Counted in this sample were 150 to 200 distinct CDR3 sequences; 4.1% of them appeared once. About 39% of the sample is taken by the ten largest.

The data belong to a study of Japanese encephalitis immunity and Zika vaccine responses (dated by TCRdb to the early 2020s). As for the study more broadly: The included participants were given three 5.0 ug doses of alum-adjuvanted ZPIV at weeks 0, 4 and 28. The study tested whether CD4 T cell responses to the Zika vaccine were shaped by prior Japanese encephalitis virus (JEV) or yellow fever virus (YFV) vaccination. TCR repertoires from three flavivirus-naive individuals were also analyzed at weeks 2, 6 and 52 after the start of ZPIV vaccination. Before ZPIV, about a dozen participants were given one dose of YFV vaccine (YF-VAX), while eight or nine participants were flavivirus-naive. More than 5 representative participants per pre-vaccination group were picked for TCR sequencing, using samples from week 52 and from week 0, the point after pre-vaccination but before ZPIV. ZIKV peptides were 15-mers overlapping by 11 residues, selected for NetMHCpan/NetMHCII-predicted epitopes with affinity below 50 nM. About 12 participants were given two doses of JEV vaccine (IXIARO) 28 days apart, two to three months before the first ZPIV dose. For stimulations, either ZIKV structural-protein peptide pools divided into flavivirus-conserved and non-conserved sets or JEV or YFV peptides matching the pre-vaccination were used.

Findings and caveats that apply to the study as a whole: The samples grouped by participant and showed no similarity across individuals, which suggests that no public TCRs were detected. The individual peptides behind the cross-reactive responses were not identified because limits on sample size made peptide-pool deconvolution impossible. Only a few individuals showed CD8 T cell responses to ZIKV peptide pools, and those responses were very low in magnitude. Only a subset of trial participants with three doses and adequate samples was analyzed, not the entire vaccinated cohort. Higher repertoire similarity across time-points and stimulations was observed in JEV-pre-vaccinated donors than in YFV-pre-vaccinated donors, indicating that more clonotypes were common to ZIKV and JEV stimulation. After ZPIV, repertoire richness of CD4 T cells responding to conserved ZIKV epitopes significantly decreased in JEV-pre-vaccinated donors.

PBMCs were labeled with CellTrace CFSE and cultured for less than seven days in RPMI with roughly 8% human serum plus peptide pools at around 1 ug/mL each. On a BD FACSAria, proliferating CD4 T cells were sorted without fixation as live CD56-CD19-CD16-CD3+CD4+ CFSE-low cells. Enrolled adults were healthy and seronegative for ZIKV, JEV, YFV, DENV and WNV by microneutralization screening. Samples came from a phase 1, double-blinded, randomized, placebo-controlled trial of an alum-adjuvanted Zika purified-inactivated virus (ZPIV) vaccine. Peripheral blood mononuclear cells were isolated using a standard procedure and kept frozen in liquid nitrogen until needed. Its CDR3 holds 13 amino acids, cysteine through phenylalanine. Only CDR3 DNA remains: 39 bases, in frame from the first base. V is pared back by 10 bases and J by 2 bases, with 11 bases lying between the germline termini. CDR1 LNHDA and CDR2 SQIVND are derived from the germline V gene (reference sequence).

The material was antigen-activated CD4+ T cells from blood, cultured, obtained during a Zika inactivated vaccine study. The chain was built from TRBV19 and TRBJ2-2; there is no confident call for the D gene. This TCR was recovered from an adult man who received an inactivated Zika virus vaccine. The CDR3 is CATAGPNTGELFF. At the DNA level, the sequence is TGTGCCACCGCCGGGCCAAACACCGGGGAGCTGTTTTTT.